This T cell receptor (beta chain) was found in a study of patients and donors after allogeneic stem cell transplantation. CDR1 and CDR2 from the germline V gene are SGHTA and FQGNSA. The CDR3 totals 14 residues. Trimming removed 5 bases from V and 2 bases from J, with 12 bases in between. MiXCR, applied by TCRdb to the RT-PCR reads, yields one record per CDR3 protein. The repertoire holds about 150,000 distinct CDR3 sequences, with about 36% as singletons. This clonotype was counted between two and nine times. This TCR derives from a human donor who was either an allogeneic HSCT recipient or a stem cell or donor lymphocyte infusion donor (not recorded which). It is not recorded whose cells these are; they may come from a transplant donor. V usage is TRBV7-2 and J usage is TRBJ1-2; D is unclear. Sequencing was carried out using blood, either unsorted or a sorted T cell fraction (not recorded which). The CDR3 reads CASSPSWGNYGYTF. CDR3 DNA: TGTGCCAGCAGCCCATCGTGGGGAAACTATGGCTACACCTTC. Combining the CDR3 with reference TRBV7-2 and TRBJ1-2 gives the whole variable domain GAGVSQSPSNKVTEKGKDVELRCDPISGHTALYWYRQSLGQGLEFLIYFQGNSAPDKSGLPSDRFSAERTGGSVSTLTIQRTQQEDSAVYLCASSPSWGNYGYTFGSGTRLTVV.